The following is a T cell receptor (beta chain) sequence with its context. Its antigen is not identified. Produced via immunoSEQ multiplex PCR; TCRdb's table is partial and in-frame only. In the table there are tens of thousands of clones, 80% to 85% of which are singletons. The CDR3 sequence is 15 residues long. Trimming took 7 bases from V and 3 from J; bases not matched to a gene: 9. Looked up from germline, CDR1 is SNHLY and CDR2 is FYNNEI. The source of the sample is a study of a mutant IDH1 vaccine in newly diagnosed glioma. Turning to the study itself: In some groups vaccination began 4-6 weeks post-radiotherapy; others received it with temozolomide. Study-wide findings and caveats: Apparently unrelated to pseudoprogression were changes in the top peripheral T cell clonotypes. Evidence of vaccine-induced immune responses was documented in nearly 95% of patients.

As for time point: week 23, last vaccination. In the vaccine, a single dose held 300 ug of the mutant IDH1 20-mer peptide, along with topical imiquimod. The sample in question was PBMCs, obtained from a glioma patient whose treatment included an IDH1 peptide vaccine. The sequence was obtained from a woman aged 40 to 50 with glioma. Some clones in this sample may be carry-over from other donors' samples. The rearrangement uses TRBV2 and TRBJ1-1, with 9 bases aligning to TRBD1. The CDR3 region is CASTDLTGGDTEAFF. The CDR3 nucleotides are TGTGCCAGCACCGACCTGACAGGGGGGGACACTGAAGCTTTCTTT. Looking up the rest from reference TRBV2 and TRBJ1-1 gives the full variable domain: EPEVTQTPSHQVTQMGQEVILRCVPISNHLYFYWYRQILGQKVEFLVSFYNNEISEKSEIFDDQFSVERPDGSNFTLKIRSTKLEDSAMYFCASTDLTGGDTEAFFGQGTRLTVV.